These 24 T cell receptor beta chains came from one sample sequenced in a study of CD8 T cells in ankylosing spondylitis. Overall study results and limits: It appeared that ankylosing spondylitis blood was characterized by a TCR beta motif of 8 or 9 highly homologous variants.

No antigens are known for them. TCRdb passed the 5' RACE reads through MiXCR, listing each CDR3 protein once. Found here are about 700,000 distinct CDR3 sequences, 15% to 20% of them singletons; the top ten hold under 20%. The specimen sequenced was blood, either unsorted or a sorted T cell fraction (not recorded which). These receptors all stem from a male donor with ankylosing spondylitis.

This clonotype was observed a few times. CDR3 nucleotide sequence: TGCAGTGCTCTACCCGGGACTAGCGGGCCCTTCTACGAGCAGTACTTC. This codes for CSALPGTSGPFYEQYF. The rearrangement joins TRBV20-1 to TRBJ2-7; 12 bases align to TRBD2. Germline loops: CDR1 DFQATT, CDR2 SNEGSKA (reference sequence). The CDR3 length is 16 residues. V gave up 5 bases and J gave up 3 bases; unmatched junction bases: 11.

The V gene is TRBV10-3, the J gene TRBJ1-1; a weak D match, TRBD1 (5 bases). Germline loops: CDR1 ENHRY, CDR2 SYGVKD. The CDR3 has 15 residues. Trimming shortened V by 0 bases and J by 1 base, and 9 bases separated the two germline ends. This CDR3 reads CAISESKGWNTEAFF. The CDR3 nucleotides read TGTGCCATCAGTGAGTCTAAGGGGTGGAACACTGAAGCTTTCTTT.

This clonotype was seen a handful of times. CDR3 in amino acids: CASSFSPGNPITDTQYF. The CDR3 DNA follows: TGCGCCAGCAGCTTCTCCCCAGGTAACCCTATCACAGATACGCAGTATTTT. The genes are TRBV5-1 and TRBJ2-3; no clear D. Deletions cut 2 bases from V and 2 bases from J, with 18 bases between. This CDR3 has 17 residues. Germline values: CDR1 SGHRS, CDR2 YFSETQ.

This chain links TRBV12-3 or TRBV12-4 with TRBJ2-5, with 8 nucleotides matching TRBD2. The CDR3 loop spans 15 amino acids. V trimming: 3 bases; J trimming: 0 bases; junction bases outside the gene matches: 3. The CDR3 is CASSLSSGNQETQYF. The CDR3 nucleotides are TGTGCCAGCAGTTTGAGTAGCGGGAACCAAGAGACCCAGTACTTC.

The table lists this clonotype with many counts. The V gene is TRBV29-1, the J gene TRBJ2-3; D not resolved. This CDR3 has 12 residues. CDR1 is SQVTM and CDR2 is ANQGSEA in the germline V gene. Deletions cut 8 bases from V and 0 bases from J, with 9 bases between. CDR3 region: CSWAPSTDTQYF. DNA for the CDR3: TGCAGCTGGGCCCCGAGCACAGATACGCAGTATTTT.

V usage is TRBV12-3 or TRBV12-4 and J usage is TRBJ1-2; 10 bases are a match to TRBD1. The CDR3 consists of 14 residues. V trimming: 10 bases; J trimming: 6 bases; junction bases outside the gene matches: 11. CDR3 protein: CATSLTGTGDGYTF. DNA for the CDR3: TGTGCCACATCACTAACCGGGACAGGGGATGGCTACACCTTC.

The gene calls are TRBV7-9 and TRBJ1-4; 7 positions agree with TRBD1. CDR1 SEHNR and CDR2 FQNEAQ come from the germline V gene (reference sequence). The length of the CDR3 is 16 residues. The ends lost 2 bases at V and 5 bases at J; junction bases unmatched: 8. The CDR3 is CASSLRSGTENEKLFF. In DNA, the CDR3 is TGTGCCAGCAGCTTACGGAGTGGGACAGAGAATGAAAAACTGTTTTTT.

This clonotype has only a few counts. This chain joins TRBV4-1 and TRBJ1-1; perhaps TRBD1 as D (5 bases). The CDR3 is 16 amino acids. V gave up 0 bases and J gave up 2 bases, with 13 bases separating them. Germline lookup yields CDR1 MGHRA and CDR2 YSYEKL. The CDR3 bases are TGCGCCAGCAGCCAAGATCACCACGGGACCAACACTGAAGCTTTCTTT. This sequence encodes CASSQDHHGTNTEAFF.

This chain connects TRBV12-3 or TRBV12-4 to TRBJ2-3; 7 bases fit TRBD2. V dropped 1 base and J dropped 6; count of bases not matched to a gene: 13. This CDR3 region has 17 residues. The CDR3 loop reads CASSLGYGGSARDTQYF. In DNA form, the CDR3 reads TGTGCCAGCAGTTTAGGGTATGGCGGGAGCGCTCGCGATACGCAGTATTTT.

A few counts support this clonotype. The chain couples TRBV27 to TRBJ2-2, with 9 bases aligning to TRBD1. The germline V gene has CDR1 MNHEY and CDR2 SMNVEV (reference sequence). V lost 8 bases to trimming and J lost 1 base; unmatched junction nucleotides: 8. The CDR3 is made up of 16 amino acids. The CDR3 DNA reads as TGTGCCAGCGGGAAACAGGGGGCCGGGAACACCGGGGAGCTGTTTTTT. Encoded protein: CASGKQGAGNTGELFF.

The chain carries TRBV5-1 and TRBJ1-3; 10 bases fit TRBD1. CDR1 and CDR2 from the germline V gene are SGHRS and YFSETQ. This CDR3 comprises 15 residues. The V and J ends lost 3 bases and 8 bases, in that order; junction bases with no gene match: 8. CDR3 in DNA: TGCGCCAGCAGCTCGGGACAGGGGTTCGGAGACACCATATATTTT. Translating it yields CASSSGQGFGDTIYF.

V and J are TRBV14 and TRBJ2-7, with D perhaps matching TRBD1 (5 bases). Germline CDR1 SGHDN, CDR2 FVKESK. This CDR3 is 12 amino acids long. The V gene lost 8 bases and the J gene lost 0 bases, with 8 bases spanning the gap. The CDR3 region has the DNA TGTGCCAGCGGGGCGACCTCCTACGAGCAGTACTTC. This encodes CASGATSYEQYF.

The rearrangement links TRBV4-1 to TRBJ2-3; the match to TRBD2 covers 7 bases. The V segment lost 0 bases and the J segment 2 bases; nucleotides outside the gene matches: 8. This CDR3 is built from 17 residues. In germline, CDR1 is MGHRA, CDR2 YSYEKL. CDR3 nucleotides: TGCGCCAGCAGCCAAGATGGGGCTAGCGGATTCACAGATACGCAGTATTTT. Protein: CASSQDGASGFTDTQYF.

This clonotype was counted only a few times. The rearrangement uses TRBV7-3 and TRBJ2-1; 8 bases are a match to TRBD2. Germline V gene sequence: CDR1 SGHTA, CDR2 FQGTGA. V shed 5 bases, J shed 2 bases, and the junction held 5 bases outside the gene matches. The CDR3 is 15 amino acids. CDR3 bases: TGTGCCAGCAGCCCGCAACTAGCGGCCTACAATGAGCAGTTCTTC. Its translation: CASSPQLAAYNEQFF.

The chain couples TRBV27 to TRBJ1-1, with D uncertain. Per germline, CDR1 MNHEY and CDR2 SMNVEV (reference sequence). Trimming cost V 4 bases and J 1 base, with 7 bases left between them. The CDR3 contains 13 residues. The CDR3 DNA sequence: TGTGCCAGCAGTTGGGCCTCGAACACTGAAGCTTTCTTT. Its translation is CASSWASNTEAFF.

The V and J genes are TRBV5-1 and TRBJ1-1; tentative D call: TRBD1 (6 bases). V was trimmed by 2 bases and J by 4 bases, leaving 15 bases between them. The CDR3 length is 15 residues. Germline assignment: CDR1 SGHRS and CDR2 YFSETQ. DNA for the CDR3: TGCGCCAGCAGCTTCTTAGCAGGGGCGGGCACTGAAGCTTTCTTT. As protein: CASSFLAGAGTEAFF.

This clonotype has a single count. A junction boundary mismatches the germline segment, possibly from a read error. This chain links TRBV3-1 with TRBJ2-4; TRBD1 or TRBD2 may be the D gene (5 bases each). The CDR3 runs to 14 residues. Germline CDR1 and CDR2: LGHDT and YNNKEL (reference sequence). As DNA, the CDR3 is TGTGCCAGCAGCCGACGGGACGGATTAAACATTCAGAACTTC. This translates into CASSRRDGLNIQNF. The complete variable domain, with remaining parts taken from reference TRBV3-1 and TRBJ2-4, reads DTAVSQTPKYLVTQMGNDKSIKCEQNLGHDTMYWYKQDSKKFLKIMFSYNNKELIINETVPNRFSPKSPDKAHLNLHINSLELGDSAVYFCASSRRDGLNIQNFGAGTRLSVL.

This clonotype has only a few counts. The chain couples TRBV7-2 to TRBJ2-2, with 9 nucleotides matching TRBD2. Trimming removed 4 bases from V and 7 bases from J; junction bases left unmatched: 7. CDR1 SGHTA and CDR2 FQGNSA come from the germline V gene. This CDR3 is built from 15 residues. CDR3 sequence: CASSSRLAGNGELFF. The CDR3 coding sequence is TGTGCCAGCAGCTCAAGGCTAGCGGGGAACGGGGAGCTGTTTTTT. Drawing the rest from reference TRBV7-2 and TRBJ2-2, the complete variable domain is GAGVSQSPSNKVTEKGKDVELRCDPISGHTALYWYRQSLGQGLEFLIYFQGNSAPDKSGLPSDRFSAERTGGSVSTLTIQRTQQEDSAVYLCASSSRLAGNGELFFGEGSRLTVL.

Of note for this clonotype: A read error may account for a junction end that differs from germline. The chain is built from TRBV3-1 and TRBJ1-2, with D tentatively TRBD1 (5 bases). This CDR3 spans 15 amino acids. Germline CDR1 and CDR2: LGHDT and YNNKEL (reference sequence). In DNA form, the CDR3 reads TGTGCCAGCACCCAACAGCGAGACACAGGCTATGGCTACACCTTC. Protein: CASTQQRDTGYGYTF.

This clonotype was seen a few times. The V call is TRBV6-2 or TRBV6-3, the J call TRBJ1-4; 7 bases fit TRBD1. The CDR3 runs 15 residues. V gave up 6 bases and J gave up 8 bases; unmatched junction bases: 12. CDR1 and CDR2 (germline): MNHEY, SVGEGT. This CDR3 is CASRTGDRVIEKLFF. CDR3 nucleotide sequence: TGTGCCAGCAGGACGGGTGACAGGGTAATCGAAAAACTGTTTTTT.

The chain uses TRBV28 and TRBJ2-5; 7 bases fit TRBD1. CDR3 length equals 14 residues. Per the germline V gene, CDR1 is MDHEN and CDR2 is SYDVKM. Trimming at V came to 4 bases and at J to 4 bases, leaving 6 bases not matched to a gene. CDR3 nucleotides: TGTGCCAGCAGTTCTACAGGGGCCGTAGAGACCCAGTACTTC. Translation gives CASSSTGAVETQYF.

V usage is TRBV10-3 and J usage is TRBJ2-7, with 7 bases identical to TRBD2. V lost 6 bases and J lost 2; bases outside the gene matches: 16. The CDR3 is 17 amino acids. Germline V CDR1 and CDR2: ENHRY, SYGVKD. CDR3 sequence reads: CAISPGGLAEGTYEQYF. For the CDR3, the DNA is TGTGCCATCAGCCCCGGGGGTCTAGCGGAAGGTACCTACGAGCAGTACTTC.

This clonotype was picked up a small number of times. CDR3 amino acids: CSATTSGGSGETQYF. The CDR3 DNA reads as TGCAGTGCGACGACTAGCGGGGGGTCCGGAGAGACCCAGTACTTC. The chain uses TRBV20-1 and TRBJ2-5; 13 bases are shared with TRBD2. Looked up from germline, CDR1 is DFQATT and CDR2 is SNEGSKA (reference sequence). The CDR3 is 15 residues long. Trimming at V came to 6 bases and at J to 4 bases, leaving 8 bases not matched to a gene.

Only a few counts were recorded for this clonotype. The chain is built from TRBV20-1 and TRBJ2-4, with D hard to call. The germline gives CDR1 DFQATT, CDR2 SNEGSKA (reference sequence). The CDR3 is 14 residues long. V was pared by 7 bases and J by 2 bases, with 15 bases between. The CDR3 DNA sequence: TGCAGTGTCCCCGGGCCGAATCCCAAAAACATTCAGTACTTC. Translated, it gives CSVPGPNPKNIQYF.